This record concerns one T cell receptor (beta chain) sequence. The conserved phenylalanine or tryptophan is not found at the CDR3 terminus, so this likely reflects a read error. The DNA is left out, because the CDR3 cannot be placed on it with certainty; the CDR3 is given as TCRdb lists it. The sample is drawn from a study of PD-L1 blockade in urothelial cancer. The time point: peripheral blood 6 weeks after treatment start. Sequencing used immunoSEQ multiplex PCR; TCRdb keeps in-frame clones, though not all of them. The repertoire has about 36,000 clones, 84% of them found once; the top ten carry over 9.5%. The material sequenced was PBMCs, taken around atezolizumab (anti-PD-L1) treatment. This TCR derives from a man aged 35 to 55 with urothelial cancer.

CDR3 sequence: CASSHPDRG. This chain joins TRBV23-1 and TRBJ1-5; no check of the table's D call, TRBD1, against the DNA was made. TRBV23-1 is placed among ORFs of uncertain function. The CDR3 is 9 amino acids long, termini counted.